A selection of T cell receptor beta chains follows, all from one sample in a study of blood T cell repertoires in COVID-19. Profiled with immunoSEQ multiplex PCR; TCRdb holds only in-frame clones, not every one. The sample shows 120,000 or so clones, 70% to 85% of them seen only once. The specimen was peripheral blood. The receptors here all came from a man between 50 and 59 years old with acute or convalescent COVID-19. Each CDR3 is given with its conserved first and last residue. The D gene is left open where the match is weak. Not all rows give a size; the values are once, few, many and, for expanded clones, a class.

abundance: once; j_gene: TRBJ2-1; v_gene: TRBV28; d_gene: NA; CDR3aa: CASSSPHEQFF; CDR3nt: TGTGCCAGCAGTTCCCCTCATGAGCAGTTCTTC
abundance: NA; j_gene: TRBJ1-2; v_gene: TRBV5-6; d_gene: NA; CDR3aa: CASSLDRADYGYTF; CDR3nt: TGTGCCAGCAGCTTGGACAGGGCTGACTATGGCTACACCTTC
abundance: NA; j_gene: TRBJ2-5; v_gene: TRBV10-3; d_gene: NA; CDR3aa: CAISEIRIETQYF; CDR3nt: TGTGCCATCAGTGAAATCAGAATAGAGACCCAGTACTTC
abundance: NA; j_gene: TRBJ2-1; v_gene: TRBV10-1; d_gene: TRBD2; CDR3aa: CASSPSGGAHNEQFF; CDR3nt: TGCGCCAGCAGCCCCAGCGGGGGGGCCCACAATGAGCAGTTCTTC
abundance: NA; j_gene: TRBJ2-5; v_gene: TRBV9; d_gene: NA; CDR3aa: CASSPSLGGTQYF; CDR3nt: TGTGCCAGCAGCCCATCTCTCGGGGGAACCCAGTACTTC
abundance: once; j_gene: TRBJ1-1; v_gene: TRBV9; d_gene: NA; CDR3aa: CASSPPFDRTEAFF; CDR3nt: TGTGCCAGCAGCCCCCCCTTTGACAGGACTGAAGCTTTCTTT
abundance: few; j_gene: TRBJ1-1; v_gene: TRBV6-5; d_gene: NA; CDR3aa: CASGGQLNTEAFF; CDR3nt: TGTGCCAGCGGGGGACAATTGAACACTGAAGCTTTCTTT
abundance: NA; j_gene: TRBJ2-2; v_gene: TRBV4-2; d_gene: TRBD2; CDR3aa: CASSQDVRASGNTGELFF; CDR3nt: TGTGCCAGCAGCCAAGATGTGAGGGCTAGCGGGAACACCGGGGAGCTGTTTTTT
abundance: few; j_gene: TRBJ1-4; v_gene: TRBV3-1/TRBV3-2; d_gene: NA; CDR3aa: CASSQDLYRAGEKLFF; CDR3nt: TGTGCCAGCAGCCAAGATCTATACCGGGCAGGGGAAAAACTGTTTTTT
abundance: NA; j_gene: TRBJ1-1; v_gene: TRBV6-5; d_gene: NA; CDR3aa: CASSTTHMNTEAFF; CDR3nt: TGTGCCAGCAGTACGACACATATGAACACTGAAGCTTTCTTT
abundance: NA; j_gene: TRBJ1-2; v_gene: TRBV11-2; d_gene: TRBD1; CDR3aa: CASSTGQGARYGYTF; CDR3nt: TGTGCCAGCAGCACCGGACAGGGGGCTCGCTATGGCTACACCTTC
abundance: few; j_gene: TRBJ2-3; v_gene: TRBV2; d_gene: NA; CDR3aa: CASREQEFTDTQYF; CDR3nt: TGTGCCAGCAGGGAACAAGAGTTCACAGATACGCAGTATTTT
abundance: once; j_gene: TRBJ2-5; v_gene: TRBV11-1; d_gene: NA; CDR3aa: CASSSRETQYF; CDR3nt: TGTGCCAGCAGCTCTCGGGAGACCCAGTACTTC
abundance: few; j_gene: TRBJ2-2; v_gene: TRBV15; d_gene: NA; CDR3aa: CATSRGFGTSNTGELFF; CDR3nt: TGTGCCACCAGCAGAGGATTTGGGACAAGCAACACCGGGGAGCTGTTTTTT
abundance: NA; j_gene: TRBJ1-5; v_gene: TRBV19; d_gene: NA; CDR3aa: CASSIDRVPSNQPQHF; CDR3nt: TGTGCCAGTAGTATAGATCGTGTTCCGAGCAATCAGCCCCAGCATTTT
abundance: NA; j_gene: TRBJ2-1; v_gene: TRBV19; d_gene: TRBD2; CDR3aa: CASSSISGASYNEQFF; CDR3nt: TGTGCCAGTAGTAGTATTAGCGGGGCCTCCTACAATGAGCAGTTCTTC
abundance: NA; j_gene: TRBJ1-1; v_gene: TRBV2; d_gene: TRBD1; CDR3aa: CASRPNRGTEAFF; CDR3nt: TGTGCCAGCAGGCCTAACAGGGGCACTGAAGCTTTCTTT
abundance: NA; j_gene: TRBJ1-6; v_gene: TRBV18; d_gene: NA; CDR3aa: CASSSPLRGSRNSPLHF; CDR3nt: TGTGCCAGCTCATCCCCCCTTCGGGGGTCCAGGAATTCACCCCTCCACTTT
abundance: NA; j_gene: TRBJ1-3; v_gene: TRBV7-9; d_gene: NA; CDR3aa: CASRRLGGSGNTIYF; CDR3nt: TGTGCCAGCAGACGCCTCGGGGGCTCTGGAAACACCATATATTTT
abundance: few; j_gene: TRBJ2-7; v_gene: TRBV24-1; d_gene: NA; CDR3aa: CATIPNPPPRTHYEQYF; CDR3nt: TGTGCCACCATCCCGAATCCTCCTCCCAGGACTCACTACGAGCAGTACTTC
abundance: NA; j_gene: TRBJ2-1; v_gene: TRBV6-6; d_gene: TRBD2; CDR3aa: CASSALLAGGRDEQFF; CDR3nt: TGTGCCAGCAGTGCCCTACTAGCGGGGGGGCGGGATGAGCAGTTCTTC
abundance: NA; j_gene: TRBJ1-1; v_gene: TRBV2; d_gene: NA; CDR3aa: CASSEVGGDGTEAFF; CDR3nt: TGTGCCAGCAGTGAAGTAGGAGGGGATGGCACTGAAGCTTTCTTT
abundance: NA; j_gene: TRBJ2-5; v_gene: TRBV19; d_gene: TRBD1; CDR3aa: CASSTRDRGIETQYF; CDR3nt: TGTGCCAGTAGTACCCGGGACAGGGGCATTGAGACCCAGTACTTC
abundance: NA; j_gene: TRBJ1-5; v_gene: TRBV19; d_gene: NA; CDR3aa: CASNVRGNQPQHF; CDR3nt: TGTGCCAGTAATGTACGAGGGAATCAGCCCCAGCATTTT
abundance: NA; j_gene: TRBJ1-1; v_gene: TRBV30; d_gene: NA; CDR3aa: CAWSPGGGITEAFF; CDR3nt: TGTGCCTGGAGTCCCGGGGGGGGGATCACTGAAGCTTTCTTT
abundance: NA; j_gene: TRBJ2-3; v_gene: TRBV9; d_gene: TRBD2; CDR3aa: CASSVVSGSGDTQYF; CDR3nt: TGTGCCAGCAGCGTAGTTAGCGGGAGTGGAGATACGCAGTATTTT
abundance: once; j_gene: TRBJ1-1; v_gene: TRBV3-1/TRBV3-2; d_gene: TRBD1; CDR3aa: CASSHNRGGEAFF; CDR3nt: TGTGCCAGCAGCCACAACAGGGGGGGGGAAGCTTTCTTT
abundance: NA; j_gene: TRBJ2-7; v_gene: TRBV5-1; d_gene: NA; CDR3aa: CASSSGLSYEQYF; CDR3nt: TGCGCCAGCAGTTCTGGGCTCTCCTACGAGCAGTACTTC
abundance: NA; j_gene: TRBJ2-3; v_gene: TRBV29-1; d_gene: TRBD1; CDR3aa: CSVENRGQGTQYF; CDR3nt: TGCAGCGTTGAAAACAGGGGGCAGGGTACGCAGTATTTT
abundance: NA; j_gene: TRBJ1-2; v_gene: TRBV9; d_gene: TRBD1; CDR3aa: CASTRQGIYYGYTF; CDR3nt: TGTGCCAGCACCCGACAGGGTATCTACTATGGCTACACCTTC
abundance: NA; j_gene: TRBJ2-2; v_gene: TRBV29-1; d_gene: NA; CDR3aa: CSVEVGGRGTGELFF; CDR3nt: TGCAGCGTTGAAGTTGGAGGGCGCGGCACCGGGGAGCTGTTTTTT
abundance: few; j_gene: TRBJ2-1; v_gene: TRBV12-3/TRBV12-4; d_gene: NA; CDR3aa: CASTLMGVDEQFF; CDR3nt: TGTGCCAGCACTCTAATGGGAGTAGATGAGCAGTTCTTC
abundance: NA; j_gene: TRBJ1-2; v_gene: TRBV19; d_gene: TRBD1; CDR3aa: CASNSGTGGNYGYTF; CDR3nt: TGTGCCAGTAACTCCGGGACAGGGGGTAACTATGGCTACACCTTC
abundance: NA; j_gene: TRBJ2-3; v_gene: TRBV28; d_gene: TRBD1; CDR3aa: CASSGGQGDTQYF; CDR3nt: TGTGCCAGCAGTGGGGGACAGGGAGATACGCAGTATTTT
abundance: NA; j_gene: TRBJ1-4; v_gene: TRBV21-1; d_gene: NA; CDR3aa: CASSSHRQADDEKLFF; CDR3nt: TGTGCCAGCAGCTCCCACCGACAGGCGGACGATGAAAAACTGTTTTTT
abundance: once; j_gene: TRBJ2-7; v_gene: TRBV29-1; d_gene: NA; CDR3aa: CSVSLGEDFRSYEQYF; CDR3nt: TGCAGCGTTAGCCTAGGCGAGGATTTCCGTTCCTACGAGCAGTACTTC
abundance: NA; j_gene: TRBJ2-3; v_gene: TRBV5-1; d_gene: NA; CDR3aa: CASSLPSQGSQYF; CDR3nt: TGCGCCAGCAGTTTACCTTCTCAGGGGTCGCAGTATTTT
abundance: NA; j_gene: TRBJ2-5; v_gene: TRBV24-1; d_gene: TRBD2; CDR3aa: CATSDSLLTGGQETQYF; CDR3nt: TGTGCCACCAGTGATTCCCTCTTAACGGGGGGACAAGAGACCCAGTACTTC
abundance: NA; j_gene: TRBJ1-4; v_gene: TRBV9; d_gene: NA; CDR3aa: CASSPTQGVNEKLFF; CDR3nt: TGTGCCAGCAGCCCCACACAGGGTGTGAATGAAAAACTGTTTTTT
abundance: once; j_gene: TRBJ1-4; v_gene: TRBV27; d_gene: TRBD1; CDR3aa: CASSPRQGNFF; CDR3nt: TGTGCCAGCAGTCCAAGACAGGGAAACTTTTTT
abundance: NA; j_gene: TRBJ1-2; v_gene: TRBV2; d_gene: NA; CDR3aa: CASNLQGAGVLGYTF; CDR3nt: TGTGCCAGCAACCTCCAAGGGGCAGGGGTTCTTGGCTACACCTTC